Listed here are 25 T cell receptor beta chains from one sample, sequenced in a study of blood T cell repertoires in COVID-19. Repertoires were generated with immunoSEQ multiplex PCR, while TCRdb's copy carries only in-frame clones and drops some. The sample gives under 200,000 clones, about 80% of which show up once; about 11% is in the top ten. The specimen was PBMCs or T cells enriched from blood (not recorded which). Receptor source: a man aged 45-60 years who had recovered from COVID-19.

The rearrangement joins TRBV24-1 to TRBJ2-5, with a tentative D call TRBD2 (5 bases). The germline V gene has CDR1 KGHDR and CDR2 SFDVKD. V was trimmed by 3 bases and J by 4 bases, leaving 14 bases between them. CDR3 size: 15 residues. CDR3 DNA: TGTGCCACCAGTGATCCTCGGGGAATGGGAGAGACCCAGTACTTC. Translation gives CATSDPRGMGETQYF.

This chain connects TRBV6-6 to TRBJ2-4; a possible D gene is TRBD2 (5 bases). Trimming cost V 8 bases and J 11 bases, with 13 bases left between them. The CDR3 contains 11 residues. Germline V gene lookup returns CDR1 MNHNY and CDR2 SVGAGI (reference sequence). The CDR3 DNA reads as TGTGCCAGCCTCAGCTCGGAGGTTCAGTACTTC. Protein product: CASLSSEVQYF.

V usage is TRBV28 and J usage is TRBJ1-5; D ambiguous. Trimming pared 3 bases from V and 3 bases from J, leaving 6 bases between. Germline values: CDR1 MDHEN, CDR2 SYDVKM. The CDR3 runs 13 residues. CDR3 sequence (DNA): TGTGCCAGCAGTTTGAACATCAATCAGCCCCAGCATTTT. Residues: CASSLNINQPQHF.

This clone came up once. V and J are TRBV7-9 and TRBJ2-1, with D tentatively TRBD2 (6 bases). Germline CDR1 reads SEHNR; CDR2 reads FQNEAQ (reference sequence). Trimming took off 5 bases at V and 7 bases at J, with 12 bases between the two ends. The CDR3 length is 13 residues. CDR3 loop: CASSRGLSNEQFF. CDR3 DNA sequence: TGTGCCAGCAGCAGGGGACTTTCAAATGAGCAGTTCTTC.

In DNA, the CDR3 is TGTGCCAGCAGCCCGGGGGTGGTAAACATTCAGTACTTC. It translates to CASSPGVVNIQYF. The gene calls are TRBV27 and TRBJ2-4; D is possibly TRBD2 (6 bases). Per germline, CDR1 MNHEY and CDR2 SMNVEV (reference sequence). This CDR3 spans 13 amino acids. V lost 6 bases to trimming and J lost 6 bases, with 12 bases between them.

The rearrangement links TRBV28 to TRBJ1-5, with D possibly matching TRBD1 (5 bases). The germline CDR1 and CDR2 sequences are MDHEN and SYDVKM. The CDR3 extends over 15 amino acids. Trimming pared 2 bases from V and 3 bases from J, leaving 11 bases between. CDR3 nucleotide sequence: TGTGCCAGCAGTTTACTTACAGGCTACAATCAGCCCCAGCATTTT. It is translated as CASSLLTGYNQPQHF.

The rearrangement joins TRBV7-9 to TRBJ2-3, with a tentative D call TRBD1 (5 bases). The CDR3 has 14 amino acids. Germline-derived CDR1 and CDR2 are SEHNR and FQNEAQ (reference sequence). Trimming stripped 5 bases from V and 6 bases from J, with 15 bases between. The CDR3 spells CASSGRAHSDTQYF. The CDR3, as DNA: TGTGCCAGCAGCGGCAGGGCCCATTCGGATACGCAGTATTTT.

This chain connects TRBV10-1 to TRBJ1-1; the D is unclear. Trimming cost V 0 bases and J 5 bases, with 10 bases left between them. CDR1 and CDR2 (germline): WNHNN, SYGVQD (reference sequence). The CDR3 consists of 14 residues. The CDR3, as DNA: TGCGCCAGCAGTGAGTCGGGCAGGTGGACTGAAGCTTTCTTT. It codes for CASSESGRWTEAFF.

The gene calls are TRBV3-1 (or the pseudogene TRBV3-2) and TRBJ1-5; D perhaps matches TRBD1 (6 bases). The V and J ends lost 4 bases and 1 base respectively, with 11 bases between them. The CDR3 length is 15 residues. Germline CDR1 LGHDT, CDR2 YNNKEL (reference sequence). The CDR3 DNA reads TGTGCCAGCAGCCCCGGGACACTAAGCAATCAGCCCCAGCATTTT. Encoded protein: CASSPGTLSNQPQHF.

The CDR3 protein is CASSLGSLEPPHEQFF. The CDR3 region has the DNA TGCGCCAGCAGCTTGGGTAGCTTAGAACCCCCCCATGAGCAGTTCTTC. The gene calls are TRBV5-1 and TRBJ2-1; D gene unclear. Germline CDR1 reads SGHRS; CDR2 reads YFSETQ. This CDR3 has 16 residues. Trimming took 0 bases from V and 8 from J, leaving 18 bases between them.

The chain combines TRBV25-1 with TRBJ2-7, with no clear D. The ends were cut back, 7 bases at V and 3 bases at J, with 7 bases in the middle. This CDR3 spans 11 amino acids. Germline V gene data show CDR1 as MGHDK and CDR2 as SYGVNS. In DNA, the CDR3 is TGTGCCAGCAAGCTCAACTACGAGCAGTACTTC. Amino acids: CASKLNYEQYF.

The gene calls are TRBV29-1 and TRBJ2-3, with TRBD2 as a possible D gene (5 bases). Germline values: CDR1 SQVTM, CDR2 ANQGSEA. The CDR3 covers 18 residues. V was shortened by 3 bases and J by 0 bases, with 22 bases between the two germline ends. The chain's CDR3 is CSVDFVASFATSTDTQYF. The CDR3 DNA reads as TGCAGCGTTGATTTTGTGGCTAGCTTTGCGACTAGCACAGATACGCAGTATTTT.

CDR3 bases: TGCGCCAGCAGCTTGGAGGGAAGGGACAGGCGGACCTACGAGCAGTACTTC. Its translation is CASSLEGRDRRTYEQYF. The chain has TRBV5-1 and TRBJ2-7; 8 bases map to TRBD1. Germline-derived CDR1 and CDR2 are SGHRS and YFSETQ. The V gene end was trimmed by 0 bases and the J gene end by 2 bases; junction bases not matched to a gene: 10. This CDR3 is built from 17 residues.

The rearrangement links TRBV5-1 to TRBJ2-7; 7 bases align to TRBD2. J lost 1 base, V lost 4 bases, and 8 bases had no gene match. The germline CDR1 and CDR2 sequences are SGHRS and YFSETQ. This CDR3 has 15 residues. The CDR3 loop reads CASSPGLAASYEQYF. For the CDR3, the DNA is TGCGCCAGCAGCCCGGGGCTAGCGGCGTCCTACGAGCAGTACTTC.

The chain employs TRBV24-1 and TRBJ2-5; D is possibly TRBD2 (6 bases). The CDR3 runs 16 residues. Germline loops: CDR1 KGHDR, CDR2 SFDVKD. V dropped 5 bases and J dropped 0 bases, with 15 bases sitting between them. This CDR3 reads CATSVPGGGYQETQYF. CDR3 coding DNA: TGTGCCACCAGTGTCCCCGGGGGAGGATACCAAGAGACCCAGTACTTC.

V gene TRBV18 combines with J gene TRBJ1-3; the D gene is possibly TRBD1 (6 bases). V was trimmed by 3 bases and J by 0 bases, leaving 21 bases between them. Germline V lookup: CDR1 KGHSH, CDR2 LQKENI. The CDR3 has 19 residues. In DNA, the CDR3 is TGTGCCAGCTCACCGACCGGGACACCCACACAAACCTCTGGAAACACCATATATTTT. It yields the protein CASSPTGTPTQTSGNTIYF.

V is TRBV7-3 and J is TRBJ2-3, with 8 bases aligning to TRBD1. CDR1 is SGHTA, CDR2 FQGTGA, per germline. The V gene end was trimmed by 5 bases and the J gene end by 5 bases; junction bases not matched to a gene: 9. This CDR3 region has 15 residues. The CDR3 protein is CASSPFGQGGDTQYF. For the CDR3, the DNA is TGTGCCAGCAGCCCATTCGGACAGGGAGGAGATACGCAGTATTTT.

In DNA, the CDR3 is TGTGCCAGCAGTGCCTTTGTTATCGCCCTAGCGGGGGGCGCATACGAGCAGTACTTC. It codes for CASSAFVIALAGGAYEQYF. The chain employs TRBV6-1 and TRBJ2-7; TRBD2 agrees at 11 bases. Germline loops: CDR1 MNHNS, CDR2 SASEGT. V shed 4 bases, J shed 4 bases, and the junction held 18 bases outside the gene matches. This CDR3 contains 19 residues.

The rearrangement uses TRBV2 and TRBJ1-2; D gene unclear. The ends were cut back, 2 bases at V and 8 bases at J, with 12 bases in the middle. Germline-derived CDR1 and CDR2 are SNHLY and FYNNEI. This CDR3 spans 13 amino acids. Written as DNA, the CDR3 is TGTGCCAGCAGTGAACTGCCCGGGGAAGGCTACACCTTC. This gives the protein CASSELPGEGYTF.

The genes are TRBV19 and TRBJ2-6; 13 positions match TRBD2. The germline gives CDR1 LNHDA, CDR2 SQIVND (reference sequence). CDR3 length equals 17 residues. V was pared by 7 bases and J by 4 bases, with 7 bases of the junction left unmatched. CDR3 coding DNA: TGTGCCAGTACCCAACTAGCGGGAGGGTGGGGGGCCAACGTCCTGACTTTC. Translated, it gives CASTQLAGGWGANVLTF.

The chain recombines TRBV6-5 with TRBJ1-2; TRBD1 aligns across 9 bases. The length of the CDR3 is 14 residues. CDR1 and CDR2 (germline): MNHEY, SVGAGI. Trimming removed 6 bases from V and 4 bases from J; junction bases left unmatched: 6. The CDR3 nucleotides are TGTGCCAGCAGACTCGGACAGGGGCTCTATGGCTACACCTTC. Amino acid sequence: CASRLGQGLYGYTF.

J is TRBJ1-5 and V is TRBV10-3; TRBD1 is a possible D gene (6 bases). V lost 5 bases, J lost 3 bases, and 8 bases lay in between. The CDR3 is 13 residues long. The germline V gene encodes CDR1 ENHRY and CDR2 SYGVKD. The CDR3 nucleotides read TGTGCCATCAGTCGACAGGACAATCAGCCCCAGCATTTT. Protein sequence: CAISRQDNQPQHF.

The chain has TRBV28 and TRBJ2-1, with D possibly being TRBD2 (7 bases). V was cut by 1 base and J by 6 bases, with 13 bases left in between. Germline CDR1 reads MDHEN; CDR2 reads SYDVKM. The CDR3 loop spans 15 amino acids. In nucleotides, the CDR3 is TGTGCCAGCAGTTTATCGGCGGGGGCGGCCAATGAGCAGTTCTTC. Translating gives CASSLSAGAANEQFF.

This chain joins TRBV5-1 and TRBJ2-1, with D hard to call. V lost 1 base, J lost 6 bases, and 11 bases lay in between. CDR3 size: 14 residues. Per the germline V gene, CDR1 is SGHRS and CDR2 is YFSETQ. The CDR3 nucleotides read TGCGCCAGCAGCTTGCTCGCAGGAAGCAATGAGCAGTTCTTC. Translated: CASSLLAGSNEQFF.

The chain couples TRBV3-1 (or the pseudogene TRBV3-2) to TRBJ1-2, with D maybe TRBD1 (5 bases). In germline, CDR1 is LGHDT, CDR2 YNNKEL (reference sequence). V was shortened by 3 bases and J by 7 bases, with 18 bases between the two germline ends. The CDR3 extends over 15 amino acids. DNA of the CDR3: TGTGCCAGCAGCCATCTGACGACGGCCCAGGGTGGCTACACCTTC. Protein product: CASSHLTTAQGGYTF.